This T cell receptor (beta chain) was captured in a study of response to subunit inactivated influenza vaccine. This clonotype occurred a few times. Its matching antigen is unknown. Germline assignment: CDR1 LGHNA and CDR2 YSLEER. The CDR3 totals 14 residues. V was trimmed by 0 bases and J by 8 bases, leaving 12 bases between them. Study outcomes and limitations: After each seasonal influenza vaccination, few new T cells are recruited, the authors suggested.

TCRdb redid the calling of the RT-PCR reads with MiXCR, one entry per CDR3 protein. The data show a few hundred thousand distinct CDR3 sequences, less than 15% seen once. V is TRBV4-3 and J is TRBJ2-3; D is unresolved. This material consisted of PBMCs from blood, taken roughly 12 days after vaccination. The receptor was derived from a man aged 45-60 years who received an inactivated influenza vaccine. The CDR3 nucleotides read TGCGCCAGCAGCCAAGATCCCGGGTTTAGTACGCAGTATTTT. This gives the protein CASSQDPGFSTQYF.